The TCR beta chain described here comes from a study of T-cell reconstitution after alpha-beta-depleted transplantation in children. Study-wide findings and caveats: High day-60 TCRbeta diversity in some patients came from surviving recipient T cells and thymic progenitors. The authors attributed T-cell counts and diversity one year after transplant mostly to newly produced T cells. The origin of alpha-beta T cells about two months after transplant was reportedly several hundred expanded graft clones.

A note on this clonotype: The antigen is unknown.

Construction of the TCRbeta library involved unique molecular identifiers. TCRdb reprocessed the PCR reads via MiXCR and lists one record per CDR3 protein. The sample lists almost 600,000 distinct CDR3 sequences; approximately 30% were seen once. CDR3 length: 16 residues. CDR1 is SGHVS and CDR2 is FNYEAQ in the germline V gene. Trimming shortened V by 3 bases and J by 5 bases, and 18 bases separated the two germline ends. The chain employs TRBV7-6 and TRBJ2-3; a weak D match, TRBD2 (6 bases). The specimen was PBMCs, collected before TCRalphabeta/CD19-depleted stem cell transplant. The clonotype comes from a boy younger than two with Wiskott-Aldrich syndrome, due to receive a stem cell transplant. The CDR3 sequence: CASSLAGKGGRDTQYF. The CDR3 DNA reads TGTGCCAGCAGCTTGGCCGGGAAGGGAGGTAGAGATACGCAGTATTTT. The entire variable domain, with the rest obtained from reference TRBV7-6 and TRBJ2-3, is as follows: GAGVSQSPRYKVTKRGQDVALRCDPISGHVSLYWYRQALGQGPEFLTYFNYEAQQDKSGLPNDRFSAERPEGSISTLTIQRTEQRDSAMYRCASSLAGKGGRDTQYFGPGTRLTVL.